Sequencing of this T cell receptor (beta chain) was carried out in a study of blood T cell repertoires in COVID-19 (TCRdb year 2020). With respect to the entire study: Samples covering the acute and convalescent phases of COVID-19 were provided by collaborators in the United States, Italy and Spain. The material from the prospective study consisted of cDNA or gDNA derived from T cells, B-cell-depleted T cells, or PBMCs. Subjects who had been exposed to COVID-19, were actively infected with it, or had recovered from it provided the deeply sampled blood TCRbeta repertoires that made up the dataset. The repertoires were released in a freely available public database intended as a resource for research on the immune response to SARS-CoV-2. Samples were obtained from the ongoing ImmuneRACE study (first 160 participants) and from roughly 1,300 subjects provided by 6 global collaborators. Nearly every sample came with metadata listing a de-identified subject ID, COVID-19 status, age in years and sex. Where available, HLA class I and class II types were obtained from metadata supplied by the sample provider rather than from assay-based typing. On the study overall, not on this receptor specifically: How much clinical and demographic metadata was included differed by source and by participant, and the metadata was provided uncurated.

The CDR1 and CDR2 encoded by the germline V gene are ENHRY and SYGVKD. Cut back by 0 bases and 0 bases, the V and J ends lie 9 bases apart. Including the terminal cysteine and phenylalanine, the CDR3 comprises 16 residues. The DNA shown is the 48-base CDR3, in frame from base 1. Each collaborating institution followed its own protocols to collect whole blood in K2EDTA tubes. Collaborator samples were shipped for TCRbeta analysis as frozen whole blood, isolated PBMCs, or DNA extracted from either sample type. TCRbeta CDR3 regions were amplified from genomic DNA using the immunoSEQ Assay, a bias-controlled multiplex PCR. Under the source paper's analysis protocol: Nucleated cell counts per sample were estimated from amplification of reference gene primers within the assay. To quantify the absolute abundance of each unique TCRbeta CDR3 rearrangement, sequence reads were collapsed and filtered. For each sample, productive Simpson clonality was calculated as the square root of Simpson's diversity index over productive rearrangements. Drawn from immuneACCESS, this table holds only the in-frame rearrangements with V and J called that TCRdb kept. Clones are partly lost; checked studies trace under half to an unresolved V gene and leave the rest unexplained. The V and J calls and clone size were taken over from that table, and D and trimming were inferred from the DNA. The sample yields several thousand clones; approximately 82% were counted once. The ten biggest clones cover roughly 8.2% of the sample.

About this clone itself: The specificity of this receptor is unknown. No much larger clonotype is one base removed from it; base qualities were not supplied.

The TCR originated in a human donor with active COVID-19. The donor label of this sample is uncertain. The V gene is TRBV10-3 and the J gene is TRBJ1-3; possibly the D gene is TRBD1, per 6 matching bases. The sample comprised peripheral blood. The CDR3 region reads CAISESTGSSGNTIYF. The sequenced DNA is TGTGCCATCAGTGAGTCCACAGGGTCCTCTGGAAACACCATATATTTT.